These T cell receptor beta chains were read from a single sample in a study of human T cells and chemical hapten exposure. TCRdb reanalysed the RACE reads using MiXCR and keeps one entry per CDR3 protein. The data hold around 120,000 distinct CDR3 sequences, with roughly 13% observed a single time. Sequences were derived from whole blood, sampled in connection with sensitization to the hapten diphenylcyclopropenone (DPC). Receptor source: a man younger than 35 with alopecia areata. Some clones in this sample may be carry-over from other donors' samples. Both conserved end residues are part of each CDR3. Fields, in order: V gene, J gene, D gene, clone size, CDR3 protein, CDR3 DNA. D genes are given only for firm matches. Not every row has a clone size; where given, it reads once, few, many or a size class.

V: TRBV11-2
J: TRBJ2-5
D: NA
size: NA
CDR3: CASSLDGLARETQYF
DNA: TGTGCCAGCAGCTTAGATGGTCTAGCCCGGGAGACCCAGTACTTC

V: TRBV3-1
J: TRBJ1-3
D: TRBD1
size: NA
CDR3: CASSQGDRGRNTIYF
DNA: TGTGCCAGCAGCCAAGGGGACAGGGGGAGAAACACCATATATTTT

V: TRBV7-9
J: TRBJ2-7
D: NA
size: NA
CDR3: CASSFGPLSEQYF
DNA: TGTGCCAGCAGCTTCGGACCGCTCTCCGAGCAGTACTTC

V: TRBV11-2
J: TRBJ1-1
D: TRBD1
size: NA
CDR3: CASSRRDRAMNTEAFF
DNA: TGTGCCAGCAGCCGACGGGACAGGGCTATGAACACTGAAGCTTTCTTT

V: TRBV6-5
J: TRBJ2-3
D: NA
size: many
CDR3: CASSQTGPGGNTQYF
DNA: TGTGCCAGCAGTCAGACTGGACCGGGCGGGAATACGCAGTATTTT

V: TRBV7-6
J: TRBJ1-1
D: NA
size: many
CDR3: CASSLGYGNTEAFF
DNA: TGTGCCAGCAGCTTAGGGTACGGGAACACTGAAGCTTTCTTT

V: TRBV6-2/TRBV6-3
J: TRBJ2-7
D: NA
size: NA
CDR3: CASAFNHLAYEQYF
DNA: TGTGCCAGCGCCTTCAACCATCTCGCCTACGAGCAGTACTTC

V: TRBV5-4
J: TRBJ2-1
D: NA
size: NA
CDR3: CASSNKKRSSYNEQFF
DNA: TGTGCCAGCAGCAACAAAAAACGTAGCTCCTACAATGAGCAGTTCTTC

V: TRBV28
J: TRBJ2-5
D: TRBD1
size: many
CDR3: CASSRGQGRRETQYF
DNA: TGTGCCAGCAGTAGGGGACAGGGGAGGCGAGAGACCCAGTACTTC

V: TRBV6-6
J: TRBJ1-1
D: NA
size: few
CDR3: CASSYWRIRVAEAFF
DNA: TGTGCCAGCAGTTACTGGAGGATACGCGTGGCCGAAGCTTTCTTT

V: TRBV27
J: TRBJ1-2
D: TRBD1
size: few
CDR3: CASSLLGTGGNYGYTF
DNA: TGTGCCAGCAGTTTATTAGGGACAGGGGGAAACTATGGCTACACCTTC

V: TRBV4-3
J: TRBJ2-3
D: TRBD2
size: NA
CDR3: CASSQGERGGTDTQYF
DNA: TGCGCCAGCAGCCAGGGGGAGCGGGGTGGCACAGATACGCAGTATTTT

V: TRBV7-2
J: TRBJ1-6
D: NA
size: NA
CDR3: CASRDDSPLHF
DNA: TGTGCCAGCAGGGATGATTCACCCCTCCACTTT

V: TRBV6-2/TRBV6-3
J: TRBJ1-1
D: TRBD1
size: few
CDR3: CASVGTENTEAFF
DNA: TGTGCCAGTGTGGGGACAGAGAACACTGAAGCTTTCTTT

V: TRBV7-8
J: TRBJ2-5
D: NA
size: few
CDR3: CASSLLVWNRGQETQYF
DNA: TGTGCCAGCAGCTTATTGGTTTGGAACAGAGGGCAAGAGACCCAGTACTTC

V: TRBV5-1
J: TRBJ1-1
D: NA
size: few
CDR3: CASSLASGEAFF
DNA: TGCGCCAGCAGCTTGGCTTCAGGGGAAGCTTTCTTT

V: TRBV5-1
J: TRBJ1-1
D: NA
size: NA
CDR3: CASSAQQANTEAFF
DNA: TGCGCCAGCAGCGCGCAACAAGCGAACACTGAAGCTTTCTTT

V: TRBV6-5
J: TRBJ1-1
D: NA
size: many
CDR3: CASKKPLLNAEAFF
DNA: TGTGCCAGCAAGAAACCACTCCTGAACGCTGAAGCTTTCTTT

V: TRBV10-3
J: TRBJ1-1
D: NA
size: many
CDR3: CAISDWLPGNTEAFF
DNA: TGTGCCATCAGTGATTGGTTACCGGGGAACACTGAAGCTTTCTTT

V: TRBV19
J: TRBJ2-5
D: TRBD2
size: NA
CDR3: CASTPRGLAGAPSQETQYF
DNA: TGTGCCAGTACCCCTCGGGGCCTAGCGGGGGCGCCGTCCCAAGAGACCCAGTACTTC

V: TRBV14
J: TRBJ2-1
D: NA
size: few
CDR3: CASSDADRRYNEQFF
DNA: TGTGCCAGCAGCGACGCCGACAGGAGGTACAATGAGCAGTTCTTC

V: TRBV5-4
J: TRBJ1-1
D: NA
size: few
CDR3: CASSSEGSRGMDTEAFF
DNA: TGTGCCAGCAGCTCGGAGGGGTCACGGGGCATGGACACTGAAGCTTTCTTT

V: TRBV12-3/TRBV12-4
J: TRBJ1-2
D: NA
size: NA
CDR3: CASIPTGMEYGYTF
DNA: TGTGCCAGCATCCCGACGGGGATGGAGTATGGCTACACCTTC

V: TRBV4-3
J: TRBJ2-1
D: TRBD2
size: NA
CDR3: CASSQESPSGGPYNEQFF
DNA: TGCGCCAGCAGCCAAGAGTCCCCTAGCGGGGGTCCCTACAATGAGCAGTTCTTC

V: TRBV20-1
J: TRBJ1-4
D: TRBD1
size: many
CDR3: CSAPDRASNQGLGNEKLFF
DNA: TGCAGTGCTCCCGACAGGGCCTCCAACCAGGGGTTGGGGAATGAAAAACTGTTTTTT

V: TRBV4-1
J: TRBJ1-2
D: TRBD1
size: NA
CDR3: CASSPPGTGGYYGYTF
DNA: TGCGCCAGCAGCCCCCCTGGGACAGGGGGATACTATGGCTACACCTTC

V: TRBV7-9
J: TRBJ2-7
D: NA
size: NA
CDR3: CASSLSSEQYF
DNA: TGTGCCAGCAGCTTAAGTTCCGAGCAGTACTTC

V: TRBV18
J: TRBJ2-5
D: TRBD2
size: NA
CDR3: CASSPGGVKTQYF
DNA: TGTGCCAGCTCACCGGGAGGGGTAAAGACCCAGTACTTC

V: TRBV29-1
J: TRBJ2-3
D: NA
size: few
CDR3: CSVQLETDTQYF
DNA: TGCAGCGTTCAACTAGAGACAGATACGCAGTATTTT

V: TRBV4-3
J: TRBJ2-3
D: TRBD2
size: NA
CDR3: CASSRGSGGFTDTQYF
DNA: TGCGCCAGCAGCCGAGGCAGCGGGGGCTTCACAGATACGCAGTATTTT

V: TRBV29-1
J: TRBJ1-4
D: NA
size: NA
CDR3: CSVDTAGTGKNEKLFF
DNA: TGCAGCGTCGATACTGCAGGGACGGGGAAAAATGAAAAACTGTTTTTT

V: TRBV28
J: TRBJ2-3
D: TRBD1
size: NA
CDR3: CASSPTRTGTDTQYF
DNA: TGTGCCAGCAGTCCTACCCGGACAGGGACAGATACGCAGTATTTT

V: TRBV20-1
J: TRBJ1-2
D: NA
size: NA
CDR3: CSARAQTTGYGYTF
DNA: TGCAGTGCTAGGGCCCAGACAACTGGCTATGGCTACACCTTC

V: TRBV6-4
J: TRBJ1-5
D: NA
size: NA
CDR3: CARKVEGRQPQHF
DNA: TGTGCCAGGAAGGTCGAGGGCCGTCAGCCCCAGCATTTT

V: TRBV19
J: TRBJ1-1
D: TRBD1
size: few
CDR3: CASRGKDKGASRNTEAFF
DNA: TGTGCCAGTAGGGGTAAGGATAAGGGGGCGTCGCGGAACACTGAAGCTTTCTTT

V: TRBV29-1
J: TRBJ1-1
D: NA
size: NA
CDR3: CSVAGQAF
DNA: TGCAGCGTTGCGGGACAAGCATTT

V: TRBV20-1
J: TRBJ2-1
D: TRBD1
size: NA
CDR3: CSAGSMRGQGVYNEQFF
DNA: TGCAGTGCTGGGAGTATGCGTGGACAGGGGGTCTACAATGAGCAGTTCTTC

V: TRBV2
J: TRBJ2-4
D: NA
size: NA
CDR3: CASSARTENIQYF
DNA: TGTGCCAGCAGTGCGAGGACAGAAAACATTCAGTACTTC

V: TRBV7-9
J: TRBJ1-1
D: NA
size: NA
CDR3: CASSSSGGRTEAFF
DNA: TGTGCCAGCAGCTCCTCTGGGGGAAGGACTGAAGCTTTCTTT

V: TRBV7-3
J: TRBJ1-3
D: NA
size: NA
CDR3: CASSKTRRSAGHSGNTIYF
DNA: TGTGCCAGCAGCAAAACACGTCGGTCGGCAGGCCACTCTGGAAACACCATATATTTT

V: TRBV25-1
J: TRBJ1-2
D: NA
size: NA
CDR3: CASSATGTSGYTF
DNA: TGTGCCAGCAGTGCTACCGGGACAAGCGGTTACACCTTC

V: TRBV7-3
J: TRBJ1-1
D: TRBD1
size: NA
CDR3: CASSPTGGRNTEAFF
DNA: TGTGCCAGCAGCCCGACAGGGGGTCGGAACACTGAAGCTTTCTTT

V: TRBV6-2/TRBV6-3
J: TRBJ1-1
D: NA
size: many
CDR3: CASIYHPQRNTEAFF
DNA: TGTGCCAGCATCTACCACCCCCAGAGGAACACTGAAGCTTTCTTT

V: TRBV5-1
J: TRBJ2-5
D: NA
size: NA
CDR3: CASSLDPSQETQYF
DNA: TGCGCCAGCAGCTTGGATCCTAGCCAGGAGACCCAGTACTTC

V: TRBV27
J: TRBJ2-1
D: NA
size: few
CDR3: CASHRDINNEQFF
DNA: TGTGCCAGTCACCGGGACATAAACAATGAGCAGTTCTTC

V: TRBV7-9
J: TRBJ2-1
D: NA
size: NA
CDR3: CASSGLPSYNEQFF
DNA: TGTGCCAGCAGCGGACTGCCTTCCTACAATGAGCAGTTCTTC

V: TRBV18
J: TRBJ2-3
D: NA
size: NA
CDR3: CASSRNRDKSFTDTQYF
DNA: TGTGCCAGCTCACGGAACCGGGACAAGAGCTTCACAGATACGCAGTATTTT

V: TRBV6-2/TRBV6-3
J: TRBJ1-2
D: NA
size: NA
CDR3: CASSGLLANYGYTF
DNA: TGTGCCAGCAGTGGACTCCTGGCTAACTATGGCTACACCTTC

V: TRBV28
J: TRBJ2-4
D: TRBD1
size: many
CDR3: CASQGAFLAKNIQYF
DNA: TGTGCCAGTCAGGGGGCATTTCTAGCCAAAAACATTCAGTACTTC

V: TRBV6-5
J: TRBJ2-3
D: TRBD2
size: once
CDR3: CASSTRIAGLSTDTQYF
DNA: TGTGCCAGCAGTACTCGGATAGCGGGGCTAAGCACAGATACGCAGTATTTT

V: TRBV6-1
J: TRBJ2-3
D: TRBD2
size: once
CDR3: CATQFTSGGPTDTQYF
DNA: TGTGCCACTCAATTTACTAGCGGGGGACCCACAGATACGCAGTATTTT